Below are 15 T cell receptor beta chains sequenced from a single sample in a study of patients and donors after allogeneic stem cell transplantation. TCRdb reprocessed the RT-PCR reads via MiXCR and lists one record per CDR3 protein. The data contain roughly 880,000 distinct CDR3 sequences, approximately 18% of them singletons. The sample comprised blood, either unsorted or a sorted T cell fraction (not recorded which). Receptor source: a human donor who was either an allogeneic HSCT recipient or a stem cell or donor lymphocyte infusion donor (not recorded which). It is not recorded whose cells these are; they may come from a transplant donor.

This rearrangement joins TRBV20-1 to TRBJ2-7, with D tentatively TRBD1 (6 bases). CDR3 length: 11 residues. V lost 4 bases and J lost 6, with 10 bases in between. Per the germline V gene, CDR1 is DFQATT and CDR2 is SNEGSKA (reference sequence). DNA for the CDR3: TGCAGTGCTACCTACAGGGCCGAGCAGTACTTC. Translated: CSATYRAEQYF.

The J gene is TRBJ1-6, the V gene TRBV12-3 or TRBV12-4; D remains unclear. Trimming shortened V by 4 bases and J by 5 bases, and 6 bases separated the two germline ends. The CDR3 covers 13 residues. The CDR3 sequence is CASSSYNNSPLHF. In DNA, the CDR3 is TGTGCCAGCAGTTCATATAATAATTCACCCCTCCACTTT.

This clonotype was counted ten times or more. The rearrangement joins TRBV12-3 or TRBV12-4 to TRBJ1-1; 9 nucleotides match TRBD1. The CDR3 spans 14 residues. The V and J ends lost 0 bases and 4 bases, in that order; junction bases with no gene match: 0. CDR3 nucleotide sequence: TGTGCCAGCAGTTTAGCGGACAGGGGCACTGAAGCTTTCTTT. Translating it yields CASSLADRGTEAFF.

This clonotype was seen repeatedly, ten times or more. The chain has TRBV6-1 and TRBJ2-1, with TRBD2 matching over 7 bases. V was pared by 5 bases and J by 1 base, with 2 bases of the junction left unmatched. From germline, CDR1 is MNHNS and CDR2 SASEGT. The CDR3 extends over 14 amino acids. The CDR3 sequence: CASSRTSSYNEQFF. In DNA form, the CDR3 reads TGTGCCAGCAGTCGGACTAGTTCCTACAATGAGCAGTTCTTC.

The V gene is TRBV5-1, the J gene TRBJ2-7, with 9 bases lining up with TRBD2. Germline CDR1 SGHRS, CDR2 YFSETQ. V was clipped by 4 bases and J by 6 bases; unmatched bases: 8. The CDR3 length is 14 residues. Here the CDR3 reads CASSPGTSLPEQYF. The DNA of the CDR3 is TGCGCCAGCAGCCCCGGGACTAGCTTACCCGAGCAGTACTTC.

This clonotype was recorded a few times. This chain joins TRBV4-1 and TRBJ1-1; 10 bases line up with TRBD1. Germline V gene lookup returns CDR1 MGHRA and CDR2 YSYEKL. This CDR3 comprises 15 residues. Trimming took 1 base from V and 3 from J; bases not matched to a gene: 2. This CDR3 is CASSQGQGAHTEAFF. The CDR3 coding sequence is TGCGCCAGCAGCCAAGGACAGGGGGCTCACACTGAAGCTTTCTTT.

In its sample, this clonotype was seen many times. The rearrangement links TRBV12-3 or TRBV12-4 to TRBJ2-2, with 7 nucleotides matching TRBD1. J lost 8 bases, V lost 4 bases, and 4 bases had no gene match. The CDR3 loop spans 13 amino acids. The CDR3 sequence is CASSWTGTGELFF. CDR3 bases: TGTGCCAGCAGTTGGACAGGAACAGGGGAGCTGTTTTTT.

The chain recombines TRBV20-1 with TRBJ2-1; 8 nucleotides agree with TRBD2. V dropped 6 bases and J dropped 0; count of bases not matched to a gene: 10. Germline V gene lookup returns CDR1 DFQATT and CDR2 SNEGSKA (reference sequence). This CDR3 contains 16 residues. CDR3 in DNA: TGCAGTGCCGGGGGGGTGACAGACAGCTCCTACAATGAGCAGTTCTTC. Amino acids: CSAGGVTDSSYNEQFF.

This clonotype was counted only a few times. CDR3 protein: CASSVGAGGYEKLFF. In DNA form, the CDR3 reads TGTGCCAGCAGCGTGGGAGCAGGGGGATATGAAAAACTGTTTTTT. This chain links TRBV9 with TRBJ1-4; 7 nucleotides align to TRBD1. Germline trimming cut 2 bases from V and 6 bases from J; bases unmatched to any gene: 7. CDR1 and CDR2 (germline): SGDLS, YYNGEE. The CDR3 loop spans 15 amino acids.

This clonotype was counted ten times or more. The chain couples TRBV7-3 to TRBJ2-7; 10 bases map to TRBD1. The CDR3 loop spans 15 amino acids. Per germline, CDR1 SGHTA and CDR2 FQGTGA. V lost 5 bases and J lost 2; bases outside the gene matches: 6. The CDR3 spells CASSARDRGPYEQYF. CDR3 sequence (DNA): TGTGCCAGCAGCGCACGGGACAGGGGTCCCTACGAGCAGTACTTC.

The rearrangement uses TRBV19 and TRBJ2-7, with D tentatively TRBD2 (6 bases). Trimming stripped 3 bases from V and 4 bases from J, with 16 bases between. CDR3 length: 15 residues. Germline lookup yields CDR1 LNHDA and CDR2 SQIVND (reference sequence). The CDR3 protein is CASSITDFGGYEQYF. The DNA for the CDR3 is TGTGCCAGTAGTATTACCGACTTCGGAGGGTACGAGCAGTACTTC.

This clonotype was observed many times. The chain joins TRBV5-6 to TRBJ1-5; D uncertain. V dropped 0 bases and J dropped 1 base, with 8 bases sitting between them. This CDR3 contains 15 residues. Germline lookup yields CDR1 SGHDT and CDR2 YYEEEE. The CDR3 bases are TGTGCCAGCAGCTTGGGGCAGATAAGCAATCAGCCCCAGCATTTT. Amino acids: CASSLGQISNQPQHF.

This clonotype was counted at least ten times. The chain couples TRBV20-1 to TRBJ2-1; TRBD2 aligns across 7 bases. Trimming removed 4 bases from V and 2 bases from J; junction bases left unmatched: 2. The CDR3 has 13 residues. Germline CDR1 DFQATT, CDR2 SNEGSKA (reference sequence). CDR3 region: CSATSGTYNEQFF. The CDR3 DNA sequence: TGCAGTGCTACTAGCGGAACCTACAATGAGCAGTTCTTC.

This clonotype was counted between two and nine times. The rearrangement uses TRBV29-1 and TRBJ1-1, with D hard to call. Germline CDR1 SQVTM, CDR2 ANQGSEA. The CDR3 has 12 residues. Trimming removed 8 bases from V and 2 bases from J, with 12 bases in between. For the CDR3, the DNA is TGCAGCATACCGGACGGAAACACTGAAGCTTTCTTT. Protein product: CSIPDGNTEAFF.

V usage is TRBV7-8 and J usage is TRBJ2-3; D is unresolved. The germline V gene has CDR1 SGHVS and CDR2 FQNEAQ. Trimming removed 0 bases at V and 4 bases at J, with 8 bases between. The CDR3 contains 14 residues. As DNA, the CDR3 is TGTGCCAGCAGCTTAGCCCGGATGGCAGATACGCAGTATTTT. Amino acid sequence: CASSLARMADTQYF. Using reference TRBV7-8 and TRBJ2-3 for the parts outside the CDR3, the full variable domain is GAGVSQSPRYKVAKRGQDVALRCDPISGHVSLFWYQQALGQGPEFLTYFQNEAQLDKSGLPSDRFFAERPEGSVSTLKIQRTQQEDSAVYLCASSLARMADTQYFGPGTRLTVL.